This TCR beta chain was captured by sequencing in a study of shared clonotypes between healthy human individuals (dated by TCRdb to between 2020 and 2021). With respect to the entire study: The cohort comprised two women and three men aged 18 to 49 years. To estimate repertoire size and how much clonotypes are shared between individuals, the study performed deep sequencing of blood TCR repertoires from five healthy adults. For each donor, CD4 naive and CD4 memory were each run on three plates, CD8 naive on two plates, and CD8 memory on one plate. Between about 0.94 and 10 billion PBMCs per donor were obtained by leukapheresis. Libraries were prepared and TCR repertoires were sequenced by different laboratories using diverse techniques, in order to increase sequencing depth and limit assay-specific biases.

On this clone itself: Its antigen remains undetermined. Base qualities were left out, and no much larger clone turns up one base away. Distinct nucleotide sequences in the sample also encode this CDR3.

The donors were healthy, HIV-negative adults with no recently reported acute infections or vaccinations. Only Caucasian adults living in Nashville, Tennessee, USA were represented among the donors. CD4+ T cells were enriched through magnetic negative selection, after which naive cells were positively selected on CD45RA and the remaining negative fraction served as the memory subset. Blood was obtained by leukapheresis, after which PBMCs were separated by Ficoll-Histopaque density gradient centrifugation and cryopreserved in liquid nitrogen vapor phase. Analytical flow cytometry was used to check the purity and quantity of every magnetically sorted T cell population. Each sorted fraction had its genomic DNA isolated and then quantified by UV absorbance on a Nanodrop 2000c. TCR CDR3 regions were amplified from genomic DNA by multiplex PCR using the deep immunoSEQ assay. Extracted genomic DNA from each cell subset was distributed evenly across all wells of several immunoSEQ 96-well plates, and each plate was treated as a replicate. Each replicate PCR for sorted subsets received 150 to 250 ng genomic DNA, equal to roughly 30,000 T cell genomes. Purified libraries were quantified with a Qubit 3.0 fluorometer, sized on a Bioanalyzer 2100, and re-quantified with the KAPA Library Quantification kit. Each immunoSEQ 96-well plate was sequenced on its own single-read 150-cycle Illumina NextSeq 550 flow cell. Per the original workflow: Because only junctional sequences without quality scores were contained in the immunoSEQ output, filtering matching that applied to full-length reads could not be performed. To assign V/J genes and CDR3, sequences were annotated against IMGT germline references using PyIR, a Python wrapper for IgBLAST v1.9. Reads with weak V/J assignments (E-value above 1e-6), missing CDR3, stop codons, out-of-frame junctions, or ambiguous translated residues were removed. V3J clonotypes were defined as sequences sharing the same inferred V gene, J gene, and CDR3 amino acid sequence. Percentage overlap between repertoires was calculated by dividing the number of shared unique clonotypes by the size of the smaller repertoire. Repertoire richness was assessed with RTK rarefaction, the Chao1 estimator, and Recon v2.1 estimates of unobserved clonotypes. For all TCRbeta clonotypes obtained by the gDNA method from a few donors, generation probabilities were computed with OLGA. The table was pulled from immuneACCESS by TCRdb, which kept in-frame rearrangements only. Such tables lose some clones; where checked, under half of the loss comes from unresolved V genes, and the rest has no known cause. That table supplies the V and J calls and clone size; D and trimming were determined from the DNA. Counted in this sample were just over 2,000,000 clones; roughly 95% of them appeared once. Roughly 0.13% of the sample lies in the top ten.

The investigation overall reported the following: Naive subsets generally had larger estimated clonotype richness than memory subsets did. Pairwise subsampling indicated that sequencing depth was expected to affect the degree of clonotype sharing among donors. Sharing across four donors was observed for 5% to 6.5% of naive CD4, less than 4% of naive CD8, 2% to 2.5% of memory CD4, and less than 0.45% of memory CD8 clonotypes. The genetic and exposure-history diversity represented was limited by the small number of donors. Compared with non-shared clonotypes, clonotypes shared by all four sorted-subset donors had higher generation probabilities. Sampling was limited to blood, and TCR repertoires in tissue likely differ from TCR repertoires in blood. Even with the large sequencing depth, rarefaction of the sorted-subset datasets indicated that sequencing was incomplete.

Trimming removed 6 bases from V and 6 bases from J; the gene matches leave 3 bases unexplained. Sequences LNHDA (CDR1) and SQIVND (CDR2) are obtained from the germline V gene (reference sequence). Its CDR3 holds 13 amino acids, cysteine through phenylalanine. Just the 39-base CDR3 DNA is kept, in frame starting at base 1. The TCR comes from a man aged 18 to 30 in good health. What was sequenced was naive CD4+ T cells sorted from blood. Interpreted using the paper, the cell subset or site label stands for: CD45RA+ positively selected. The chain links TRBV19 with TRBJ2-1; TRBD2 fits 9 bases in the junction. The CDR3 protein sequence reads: CASSSAGGNEQFF. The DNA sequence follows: TGTGCCAGTAGCTCAGCGGGAGGCAATGAGCAGTTCTTC.